This TCR beta chain was documented in a study of T-cell memory formation after mild COVID-19. Whole-study findings and limits: Unconfirmed was the SARS-CoV-2 specificity of second-wave clones that peaked on day 37. The pre-infection memory compartment contained some responding clones, suggesting cross-reactive memory joined. Chiefly within CM and EM were the contracting CD4+ clones; CD8+ ones were within EMRA.

With respect to this clonotype: The antigen is unknown.

5'RACE, which relied on constant-segment primers, yielded TCR alpha and TCR beta cDNA libraries carrying sample barcodes and UMIs. TCRdb re-called the 5' RACE reads with MiXCR, one entry per CDR3 protein. This table holds fewer than 350,000 distinct CDR3 sequences, about 20% found once. Material for sequencing was PBMCs or a T cell subset sorted from them (not recorded which). This receptor was taken from a man in his late teens or twenties who had mild COVID-19 (a few samples of this study predate the infection). Cell type and time point are not known.

CDR3 coding DNA: TGTGCCAGCAGCTTAGACCCTTTCAATGAGCAGTTCTTC. Protein sequence: CASSLDPFNEQFF. This chain connects TRBV7-2 to TRBJ2-1; D gene unclear. Looked up from germline, CDR1 is SGHTA and CDR2 is FQGNSA. The CDR3 consists of 13 residues. Trimming stripped 1 base from V and 6 bases from J, with 7 bases between.